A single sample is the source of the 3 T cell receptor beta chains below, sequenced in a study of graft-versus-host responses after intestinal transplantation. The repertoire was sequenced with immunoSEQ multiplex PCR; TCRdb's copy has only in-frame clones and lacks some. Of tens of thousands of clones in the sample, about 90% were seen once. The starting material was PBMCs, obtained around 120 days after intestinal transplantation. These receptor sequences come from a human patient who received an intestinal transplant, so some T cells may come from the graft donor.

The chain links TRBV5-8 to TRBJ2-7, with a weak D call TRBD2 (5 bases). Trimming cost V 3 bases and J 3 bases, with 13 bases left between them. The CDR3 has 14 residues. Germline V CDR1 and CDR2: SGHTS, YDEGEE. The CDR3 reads CASSSNGIHYEQYF. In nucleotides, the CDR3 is TGTGCCAGCAGCTCGAACGGGATCCACTACGAGCAGTACTTC.

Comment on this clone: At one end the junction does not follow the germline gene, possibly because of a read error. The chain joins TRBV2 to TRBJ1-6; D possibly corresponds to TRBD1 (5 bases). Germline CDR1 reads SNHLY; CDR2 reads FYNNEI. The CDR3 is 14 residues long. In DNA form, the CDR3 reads TGTGCCAGCAGTGAGGGACCCTATAATTTACCCCTCCACTTT. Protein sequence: CASSEGPYNLPLHF.

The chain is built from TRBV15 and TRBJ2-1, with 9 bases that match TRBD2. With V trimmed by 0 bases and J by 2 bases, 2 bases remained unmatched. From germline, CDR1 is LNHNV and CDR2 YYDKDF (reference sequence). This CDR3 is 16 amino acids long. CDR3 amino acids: CATSREGLAAYNEQFF. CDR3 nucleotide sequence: TGTGCCACCAGCAGAGAGGGACTAGCCGCCTACAATGAGCAGTTCTTC.